The T cell receptor (beta chain) described here comes from a study of blood T cells in healthy people across ages. The authors ran a second PCR of about 6 to 12 cycles using a sample-barcoded 5' primer and a J-beta primer mix. A single record per CDR3 protein comes from TCRdb applying MiXCR to the 5' RACE reads. This sample carries over 1.5 million distinct CDR3 sequences, about 50% of them seen once, and the ten largest clones take over 2%. Trimming removed 2 bases from V and 5 bases from J, with 8 bases in between. The CDR3 is made up of 12 amino acids. CDR1 SQVTM and CDR2 ANQGSEA come from the germline V gene. This clonotype was observed a few times. The antigen is unknown. Study results and limitations: While age rose, TCR beta diversity per million T cells dropped in a roughly linear way. Diversity figures derived from one million T cells were judged to underestimate the true value. In long-lived donors, naive CD4+ cell counts and diversity exceeded those of aged donors.

Sequencing was performed on blood. The sequence derives from a woman aged 40 to 55 in good health. The chain combines TRBV29-1 with TRBJ2-3; D not certain. The CDR3 spells CSVEIVGDTQYF. DNA for the CDR3: TGCAGCGTTGAAATTGTCGGAGATACGCAGTATTTT.